This TCR beta chain appears in the sequencing data of a study of T cell repertoires and Cas9 in healthy adults. Study-wide background: Multi-effector potency, cytotoxicity and lineage were assessed in SpCas9-reactive CD4 and CD8 T cells. Study results and caveats: SpCas9-reactive effector T cells were reportedly restrained in vitro by SpCas9-reactive regulatory T cells.

The table came from immunoSEQ multiplex PCR; TCRdb's copy has only in-frame clones and leaves some out. The repertoire holds about 22,000 clones, with about 90% as singletons. Comment on this clone: Its antigen is as yet unknown.

The germline V gene has CDR1 SGHDN and CDR2 FVKESK. Trimming cost V 0 bases and J 2 bases; bases outside gene matches: 7. The CDR3 is made up of 17 amino acids. Sequences were obtained from CD4+ effector T cells (CD127+, CD25-, CD137-, CD154-) from PBMCs; culture status not recorded. The gene calls are TRBV14 and TRBJ2-1, with 7 bases aligning to TRBD1. The TCR was taken from a human donor in good health. CDR3 sequence reads: CASSQDMWDRAYNEQFF. CDR3 nucleotide sequence: TGTGCCAGCAGCCAAGATATGTGGGACAGAGCCTACAATGAGCAGTTCTTC.